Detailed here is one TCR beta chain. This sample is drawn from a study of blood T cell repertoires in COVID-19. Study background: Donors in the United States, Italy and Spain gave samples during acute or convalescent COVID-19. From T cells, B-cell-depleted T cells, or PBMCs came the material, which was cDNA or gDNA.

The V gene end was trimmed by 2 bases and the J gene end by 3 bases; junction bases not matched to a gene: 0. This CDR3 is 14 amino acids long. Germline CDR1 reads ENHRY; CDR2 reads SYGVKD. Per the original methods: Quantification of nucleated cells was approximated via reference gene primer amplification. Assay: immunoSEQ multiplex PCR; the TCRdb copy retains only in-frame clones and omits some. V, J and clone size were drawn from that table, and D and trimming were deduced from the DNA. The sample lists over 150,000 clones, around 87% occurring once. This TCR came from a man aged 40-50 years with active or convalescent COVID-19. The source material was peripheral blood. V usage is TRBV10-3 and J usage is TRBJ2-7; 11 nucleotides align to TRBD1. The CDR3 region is CAISEGTGGYEQYF. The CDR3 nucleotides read TGTGCCATCAGTGAGGGGACAGGGGGCTACGAGCAGTACTTC.